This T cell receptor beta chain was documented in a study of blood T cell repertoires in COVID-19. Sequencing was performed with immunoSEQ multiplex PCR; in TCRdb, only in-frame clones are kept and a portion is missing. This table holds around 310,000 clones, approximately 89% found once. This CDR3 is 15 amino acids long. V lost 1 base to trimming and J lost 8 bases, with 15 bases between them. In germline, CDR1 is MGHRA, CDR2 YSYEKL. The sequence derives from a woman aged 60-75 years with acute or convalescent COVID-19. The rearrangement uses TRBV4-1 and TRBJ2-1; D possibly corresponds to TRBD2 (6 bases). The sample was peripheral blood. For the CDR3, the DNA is TGCGCCAGCAGCCAAGGTCTGGACCGGAGGGATGAGCAGTTCTTC. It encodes CASSQGLDRRDEQFF.